The sequence of this T cell receptor (beta chain) was determined in a study of blood T cell repertoires in COVID-19. Study-wide context: Samples representing acute and convalescent COVID-19 were sourced from the United States, Italy and Spain. PBMCs, B-cell-depleted T cells, or T cells provided the cDNA or gDNA that made up the material.

Seattle's enrolled individuals joined amid active infection and were then monitored longitudinally. This table comes from immunoSEQ multiplex PCR, and its TCRdb copy is limited to in-frame clones, with some not included. The table includes some 180,000 clones, about four fifths detected once. The CDR3 runs 15 residues. The V gene's germline CDR1 is WNHNN and CDR2 SYGVQD (reference sequence). V was clipped by 3 bases and J by 1 base, with 13 bases between them. The J gene is TRBJ2-7, the V gene TRBV10-1; a possible D gene is TRBD2 (7 bases). The sequence was collected from a woman in her thirties or forties with COVID-19, enrolled during active disease. The sequenced material came from peripheral blood. CDR3 DNA sequence: TGCGCCAGCAGTGATCCGGGGGGCGAGTCCTACGAGCAGTACTTC. This sequence encodes CASSDPGGESYEQYF.